This TCR beta chain was recovered during a study of blood T cell repertoires in COVID-19. This clone has only one observation. Germline-derived CDR1 and CDR2 are MDHEN and SYDVKM. This CDR3 region has 15 residues. V shed 5 bases and J shed 4 bases, with 17 bases lying between them. Only in-frame clones appear in the TCRdb table, and some are missing; sequencing was by immunoSEQ multiplex PCR. Of a few hundred thousand clones listed, roughly 84% are singletons. The chain links TRBV28 to TRBJ1-1; D is unresolved. Specimen: peripheral blood. The receptor was derived from a man in his forties or fifties who had recovered from COVID-19. The CDR3 is CASSLVDGSPTEAFF. CDR3 nucleotide sequence: TGTGCCAGCAGTCTCGTCGACGGTAGCCCCACTGAAGCTTTCTTT.